The rows below give T cell receptor beta chains drawn from one sample of a study of blood T cell repertoires in COVID-19. Assay used: immunoSEQ multiplex PCR; TCRdb lists only in-frame clones, some missing. The sample holds 450,000 or so clones; 70% to 90% are singletons and the top ten take less than 0.95%. The sequencing input was peripheral blood. The receptor set was obtained from a man aged 18 to 30 with COVID-19, enrolled during active disease. Each CDR3 is given with its conserved first and last residue. D genes are given only for firm matches. The size field is filled for only some rows; it gives once, few, many or a size class.

clone_size	cdr3_length	v_call	d_call	j_call	cdr3_aa	cdr3_nt
-	13	TRBV10-3	-	TRBJ1-6	CAISESPDSPLHF	TGTGCCATCAGTGAGTCTCCGGATTCACCCCTCCACTTT
once	14	TRBV5-6	TRBD1	TRBJ1-2	CASSRGQFNYGYTF	TGTGCCAGCAGCCGGGGACAGTTCAACTATGGCTACACCTTC
once	17	TRBV18	TRBD2	TRBJ2-3	CASSPPGLAGGGDTQYF	TGTGCCAGCTCACCACCGGGACTAGCGGGGGGCGGCGATACGCAGTATTTT
-	12	TRBV13	-	TRBJ2-7	CASSLVRSEQYF	TGTGCCAGCAGCTTAGTTCGGAGCGAGCAGTACTTC
-	15	TRBV7-9	-	TRBJ2-7	CASSLAGRQSHEQYF	TGTGCCAGCAGCTTAGCGGGGAGGCAGTCCCACGAGCAGTACTTC
-	14	TRBV3-1/TRBV3-2	-	TRBJ1-2	CASSQDSQGRGYTF	TGTGCCAGCAGCCAAGATAGCCAGGGTCGGGGCTACACCTTC
-	14	TRBV29-1	TRBD2	TRBJ2-3	CSVESGSGADTQYF	TGCAGCGTGGAAAGCGGGAGCGGGGCAGATACGCAGTATTTT
-	15	TRBV25-1	-	TRBJ1-1	CASKRQTGMNTEAFF	TGTGCCAGTAAAAGACAGACAGGCATGAACACTGAAGCTTTCTTT
-	16	TRBV7-9	TRBD2	TRBJ2-2	CASSLGARTRAGELFF	TGTGCCAGCAGCTTAGGAGCGAGGACTAGAGCCGGGGAGCTGTTTTTT
-	15	TRBV19	-	TRBJ2-1	CASSIDRAAGNEQFF	TGTGCCAGTAGTATAGATCGGGCGGCGGGGAATGAGCAGTTCTTC
-	14	TRBV6-5	TRBD2	TRBJ2-2	CASTIAGGSGELFF	TGTGCCAGCACTATTGCGGGGGGCTCCGGGGAGCTGTTTTTT
-	12	TRBV6-5	-	TRBJ2-2	CASSWERGELFF	TGTGCCAGCAGCTGGGAGCGGGGGGAGCTGTTTTTT
-	16	TRBV10-2	TRBD1	TRBJ2-2	CASSDRKGQRTGELFF	TGCGCCAGCAGTGATAGGAAGGGACAGCGGACCGGGGAGCTGTTTTTT
-	14	TRBV27	-	TRBJ2-4	CASSIGSPGNIQYF	TGTGCCAGCAGTATCGGGTCTCCTGGCAACATTCAGTACTTC
-	14	TRBV19	TRBD1	TRBJ2-7	CASSMGQGAYEQYF	TGTGCCAGTAGTATGGGACAGGGGGCTTACGAGCAGTACTTC
-	13	TRBV2	TRBD1	TRBJ2-2	CASSLTGAGELFF	TGTGCCAGCAGTCTTACAGGGGCCGGGGAGCTGTTTTTT
-	17	TRBV10-3	-	TRBJ2-1	CAISELRVLGGVGEQFF	TGTGCCATCAGTGAGTTACGGGTGTTAGGGGGTGTGGGTGAGCAGTTCTTC
once	15	TRBV18	TRBD2	TRBJ2-1	CASGLRGSSYNEQFF	TGTGCCAGCGGTTTGCGGGGGAGCTCCTACAATGAGCAGTTCTTC
-	12	TRBV2	-	TRBJ1-5	CASSRLDQPQHF	TGTGCCAGCAGTCGACTGGATCAGCCCCAGCATTTT
once	14	TRBV18	-	TRBJ1-5	CASSGAGGNQPQHF	TGTGCCAGCTCAGGGGCCGGTGGGAATCAGCCCCAGCATTTT
-	13	TRBV25-1	-	TRBJ2-7	CASSGGGWGEQYF	TGTGCCAGCAGCGGAGGAGGGTGGGGCGAGCAGTACTTC
-	15	TRBV2	-	TRBJ2-3	CASSRLAPSTDTQYF	TGTGCCAGCAGCAGACTGGCGCCAAGCACAGATACGCAGTATTTT
-	15	TRBV15	-	TRBJ1-2	CATSREVRASYGYTF	TGTGCCACCAGCAGAGAGGTCAGGGCGTCTTATGGCTACACCTTC
once	12	TRBV19	-	TRBJ1-1	CASQGLYTEAFF	TGTGCCAGCCAGGGTCTGTACACTGAAGCTTTCTTT
-	16	TRBV21-1	-	TRBJ2-3	CARGPLGGGHTDTQYF	TGTGCCAGAGGTCCCCTCGGCGGGGGGCACACAGATACGCAGTATTTT
-	14	TRBV5-4	-	TRBJ1-1	CASRGGAWDTEAFF	TGTGCCAGCAGGGGGGGGGCGTGGGACACTGAAGCTTTCTTT
-	15	TRBV9	-	TRBJ2-3	CASSPTGFLTDTQYF	TGTGCCAGCAGCCCGACGGGGTTTCTCACAGATACGCAGTATTTT
-	14	TRBV6-1	TRBD1	TRBJ2-7	CASSETGVPVEQYF	TGTGCCAGCAGTGAGACAGGGGTACCTGTCGAGCAGTACTTC
-	14	TRBV19	-	TRBJ2-7	CASSTRTGRDEQYF	TGTGCCAGTAGTACCCGGACAGGGAGGGACGAGCAGTACTTC